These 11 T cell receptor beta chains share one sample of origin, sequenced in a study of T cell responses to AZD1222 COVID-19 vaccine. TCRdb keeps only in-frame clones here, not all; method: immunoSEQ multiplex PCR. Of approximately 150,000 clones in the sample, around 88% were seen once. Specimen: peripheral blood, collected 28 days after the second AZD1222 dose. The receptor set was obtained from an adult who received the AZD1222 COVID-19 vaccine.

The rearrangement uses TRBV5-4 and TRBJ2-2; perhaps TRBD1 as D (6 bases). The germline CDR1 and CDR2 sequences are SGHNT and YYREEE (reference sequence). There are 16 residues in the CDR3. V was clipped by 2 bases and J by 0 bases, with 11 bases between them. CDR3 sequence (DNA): TGTGCCAGCAGCTTTCGACAGGTTGCGAACACCGGGGAGCTGTTTTTT. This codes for CASSFRQVANTGELFF.

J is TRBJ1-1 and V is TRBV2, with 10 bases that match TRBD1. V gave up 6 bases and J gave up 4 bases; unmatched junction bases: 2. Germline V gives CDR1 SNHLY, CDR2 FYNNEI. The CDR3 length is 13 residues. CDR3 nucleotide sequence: TGTGCCAGCAGGACAGGGGGCGGCACTGAAGCTTTCTTT. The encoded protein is CASRTGGGTEAFF. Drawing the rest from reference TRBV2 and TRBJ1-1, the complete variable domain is EPEVTQTPSHQVTQMGQEVILRCVPISNHLYFYWYRQILGQKVEFLVSFYNNEISEKSEIFDDQFSVERPDGSNFTLKIRSTKLEDSAMYFCASRTGGGTEAFFGQGTRLTVV.

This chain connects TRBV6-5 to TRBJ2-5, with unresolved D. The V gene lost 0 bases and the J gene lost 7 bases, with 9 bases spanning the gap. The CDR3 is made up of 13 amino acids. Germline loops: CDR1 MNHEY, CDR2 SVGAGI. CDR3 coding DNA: TGTGCCAGCAGTTACTCGGCTGCCGCGACCCAGTACTTC. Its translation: CASSYSAAATQYF.

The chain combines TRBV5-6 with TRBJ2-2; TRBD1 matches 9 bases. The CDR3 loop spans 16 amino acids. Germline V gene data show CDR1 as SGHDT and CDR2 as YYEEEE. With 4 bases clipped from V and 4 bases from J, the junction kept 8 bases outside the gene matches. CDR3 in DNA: TGTGCCAGCAGCACCCAGGGACAGGGCGTCACCGGGGAGCTGTTTTTT. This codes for CASSTQGQGVTGELFF.

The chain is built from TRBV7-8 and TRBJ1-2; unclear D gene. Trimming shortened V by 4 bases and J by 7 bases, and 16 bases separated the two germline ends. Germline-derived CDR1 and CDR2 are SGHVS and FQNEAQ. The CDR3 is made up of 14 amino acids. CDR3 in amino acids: CASSSGRSESGYTF. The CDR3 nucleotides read TGTGCCAGCAGCTCCGGACGGTCCGAGAGTGGCTACACCTTC. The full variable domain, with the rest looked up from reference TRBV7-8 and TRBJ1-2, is GAGVSQSPRYKVAKRGQDVALRCDPISGHVSLFWYQQALGQGPEFLTYFQNEAQLDKSGLPSDRFFAERPEGSVSTLKIQRTQQEDSAVYLCASSSGRSESGYTFGSGTRLTVV.

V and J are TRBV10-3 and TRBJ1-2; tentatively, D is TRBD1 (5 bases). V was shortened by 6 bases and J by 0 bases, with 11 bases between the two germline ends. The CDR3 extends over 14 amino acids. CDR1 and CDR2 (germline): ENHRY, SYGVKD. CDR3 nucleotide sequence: TGTGCCATCAGGACGGGGACCTCTAACTATGGCTACACCTTC. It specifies CAIRTGTSNYGYTF.

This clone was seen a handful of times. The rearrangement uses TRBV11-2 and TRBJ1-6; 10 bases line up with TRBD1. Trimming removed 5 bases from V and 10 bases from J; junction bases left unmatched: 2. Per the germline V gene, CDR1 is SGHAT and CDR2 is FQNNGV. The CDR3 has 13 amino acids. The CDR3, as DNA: TGTGCCAGCAGCGAGACAGGGGGCTCACCCCTCCACTTT. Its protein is CASSETGGSPLHF.

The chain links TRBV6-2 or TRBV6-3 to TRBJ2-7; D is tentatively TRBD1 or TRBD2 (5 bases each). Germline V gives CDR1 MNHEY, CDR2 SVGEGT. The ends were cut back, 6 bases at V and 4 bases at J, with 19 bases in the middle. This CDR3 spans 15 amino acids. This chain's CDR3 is CASSTGGDGSYEQYF. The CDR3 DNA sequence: TGTGCCAGCAGCACGGGTGGGGACGGATCTTACGAGCAGTACTTC.

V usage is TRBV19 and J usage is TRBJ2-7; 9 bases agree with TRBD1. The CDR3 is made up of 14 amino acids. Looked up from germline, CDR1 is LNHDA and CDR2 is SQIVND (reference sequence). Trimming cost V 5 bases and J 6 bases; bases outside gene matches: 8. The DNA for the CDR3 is TGTGCCAGTAGTCCCGGGACAGGGTCATTCGAGCAGTACTTC. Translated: CASSPGTGSFEQYF.

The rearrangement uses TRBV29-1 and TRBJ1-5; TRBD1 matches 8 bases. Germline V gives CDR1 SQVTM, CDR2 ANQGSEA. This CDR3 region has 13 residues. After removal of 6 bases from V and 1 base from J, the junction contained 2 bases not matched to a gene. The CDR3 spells CSVWTGSNQPQHF. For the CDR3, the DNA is TGCAGCGTCTGGACAGGGAGCAATCAGCCCCAGCATTTT.

CDR3 bases: TGCGCCAGCAGCTCAGGGGGCCTCATGAACACTGAAGCTTTCTTT. Its translation: CASSSGGLMNTEAFF. This chain connects TRBV5-1 to TRBJ1-1, with 8 bases matching TRBD1. CDR1 and CDR2 from the germline V gene are SGHRS and YFSETQ. The CDR3 runs to 15 residues. J was trimmed by 0 bases and V by 3 bases; bases with no gene match: 4.